This T cell receptor beta chain comes out of a study of graft-versus-host responses after intestinal transplantation. Study-wide findings and caveats: Recipient marrow contained GvH clones, some of which appeared first in ileum or blood.

Method: immunoSEQ multiplex PCR; TCRdb's copy keeps in-frame clones and lacks some. The sample includes tens of thousands of clones, about 91% of them seen just once. V shed 4 bases, J shed 0 bases, and the junction held 2 bases outside the gene matches. The length of the CDR3 is 15 residues. Per the germline V gene, CDR1 is LGHNA and CDR2 is YSLEER. Remarks on this clone: Its cognate antigen is unknown.

The chain has TRBV4-3 and TRBJ2-7; 11 bases map to TRBD2. This receptor was taken from a human donor who received an intestinal transplant. The sample in question was unstimulated CD8+ T cells sorted from spleen or lymph node cells, obtained before intestinal transplant. In DNA, the CDR3 is TGCGCCAGCAGCCTACTAGCGGGGGCCTCCTACGAGCAGTACTTC. Its protein is CASSLLAGASYEQYF.